The 18 T cell receptor beta chains below all came from one sample that was sequenced in a study of T-cell memory formation after mild COVID-19. TCRdb itself ran the 5' RACE reads through MiXCR, one entry per CDR3 protein. The sample yields around 90,000 distinct CDR3 sequences, about 12% seen once. Input material: PBMCs or a T cell subset sorted from them (not recorded which). The receptors here all came from an adult woman who had mild COVID-19 (a few samples of this study predate the infection). Cell type and time point are not known.

There are a few counts of this clonotype. The chain has TRBV4-3 and TRBJ2-1; no clear D. This CDR3 has 14 residues. The V end was cut by 1 base, the J end by 12 bases, with 16 bases between. Germline loops: CDR1 LGHNA, CDR2 YSLEER. The DNA of the CDR3 is TGCGCCAGCAGCCAAGGGAAAAGGGTCGAACGGCAGTTCTTC. As protein: CASSQGKRVERQFF.

This clonotype has more than one count but fewer than ten. V and J are TRBV6-2 or TRBV6-3 and TRBJ2-7; 14 bases match TRBD2. The trim removed 6 bases at V and 2 bases at J, leaving 6 bases unmatched. Germline CDR1 MNHEY, CDR2 SVGEGT. This CDR3 comprises 16 residues. CDR3: CASSSGTSGGAYEQYF. The CDR3 DNA is TGTGCCAGCAGCTCCGGGACTAGCGGGGGAGCCTACGAGCAGTACTTC.

The chain joins TRBV7-8 to TRBJ1-1; tentative D call: TRBD1 (6 bases). CDR3 length equals 14 residues. Trimming removed 0 bases from V and 4 bases from J, with 9 bases in between. Germline V CDR1 and CDR2: SGHVS, FQNEAQ. The DNA of the CDR3 is TGTGCCAGCAGCTTAGCCGGGGGGCCCACTGAAGCTTTCTTT. Encoded protein: CASSLAGGPTEAFF.

This clonotype showed up many times. This chain connects TRBV5-6 to TRBJ2-3, with D perhaps TRBD1 or TRBD2 (5 bases each). There are 15 residues in the CDR3. Per the germline V gene, CDR1 is SGHDT and CDR2 is YYEEEE. Between the trimmed V and J ends, which lost 4 bases and 3 bases, there was a span of 15 bases. CDR3 sequence: CASSLGTPRTDTQYF. CDR3 bases: TGTGCCAGCAGCCTAGGGACCCCACGAACAGATACGCAGTATTTT.

This clonotype was counted many times. CDR3 DNA sequence: TGTGCCAGCAGCGAAGGACAGTTAGGATACAATGAGCAGTTCTTC. Translating it yields CASSEGQLGYNEQFF. V is TRBV7-9 and J is TRBJ2-1; tentative D call: TRBD1 (6 bases). This CDR3 has 15 residues. Germline-derived CDR1 and CDR2 are SEHNR and FQNEAQ (reference sequence). Trimming left V 5 bases short and J 4 bases short, with 15 bases between.

This clonotype has more than one count but fewer than ten. The V call is TRBV9, the J call TRBJ2-1; D is possibly TRBD1 (6 bases). Germline CDR1 and CDR2: SGDLS and YYNGEE. V was pared by 0 bases and J by 4 bases, with 8 bases between. The CDR3 contains 14 residues. CDR3 protein: CASSVGTEYNEQFF. CDR3 coding DNA: TGTGCCAGCAGCGTAGGGACAGAGTACAATGAGCAGTTCTTC. The entire variable domain, with the rest obtained from reference TRBV9 and TRBJ2-1, is as follows: DSGVTQTPKHLITATGQRVTLRCSPRSGDLSVYWYQQSLDQGLQFLIQYYNGEERAKGNILERFSAQQFPDLHSELNLSSLELGDSALYFCASSVGTEYNEQFFGPGTRLTVL.

This clonotype has more than one count but fewer than ten. The rearrangement joins TRBV3-1 to TRBJ2-4, with D unresolved. Per germline, CDR1 LGHDT and CDR2 YNNKEL (reference sequence). The V end lost 4 bases, the J end lost 0 bases, and 10 bases lay between the germline ends. The CDR3 runs to 15 residues. The CDR3 DNA follows: TGTGCCAGCAGCCCGAATGGGCTAGCCAAAAACATTCAGTACTTC. Protein sequence: CASSPNGLAKNIQYF. Combining the CDR3 with reference TRBV3-1 and TRBJ2-4 gives the whole variable domain DTAVSQTPKYLVTQMGNDKSIKCEQNLGHDTMYWYKQDSKKFLKIMFSYNNKELIINETVPNRFSPKSPDKAHLNLHINSLELGDSAVYFCASSPNGLAKNIQYFGAGTRLSVL.

This chain joins TRBV5-6 and TRBJ1-5, with D unresolved. The CDR3 totals 12 residues. Germline V CDR1 and CDR2: SGHDT, YYEEEE. V lost 3 bases, J lost 7 bases, and 8 bases lay in between. CDR3 sequence reads: CASSSRAQPQHF. The CDR3 DNA follows: TGTGCCAGCAGCTCCCGGGCACAGCCCCAGCATTTT.

V usage is TRBV28 and J usage is TRBJ2-7, with no clear D. V lost 2 bases, J lost 2 bases, and 16 bases lay in between. The V gene's germline CDR1 is MDHEN and CDR2 SYDVKM. The CDR3 runs 16 residues. The CDR3 bases are TGTGCCAGCAGTTTAGATTTAGTGTTAAGTACCTACGAGCAGTACTTC. Amino acid sequence: CASSLDLVLSTYEQYF.

In its sample, this clonotype was seen a few times. The V call is TRBV9, the J call TRBJ1-1; tentatively, D is TRBD1 (5 bases). Germline assignment: CDR1 SGDLS and CDR2 YYNGEE. CDR3 length: 15 residues. V lost 2 bases to trimming and J lost 4 bases, with 15 bases between them. The CDR3 DNA sequence: TGTGCCAGCAGCGTCGGGGGGGGATCGGGCACTGAAGCTTTCTTT. This codes for CASSVGGGSGTEAFF.

The chain has TRBV10-3 and TRBJ2-7; 8 bases map to TRBD1. The CDR3 covers 16 residues. The V and J ends lost 2 bases and 3 bases, in that order; junction bases with no gene match: 9. CDR1 and CDR2 (germline): ENHRY, SYGVKD. This CDR3 reads CAISEPGQGLDYEQYF. The CDR3 region has the DNA TGTGCCATCAGTGAGCCCGGACAGGGTCTCGACTACGAGCAGTACTTC.

The CDR3 coding sequence is TGCAGCCAAGAGGGGGGGCACACAGATACGCAGTATTTT. Translation gives CSQEGGHTDTQYF. This chain uses TRBV29-1 with TRBJ2-3, with D possibly matching TRBD2 (7 bases). Germline V gene sequence: CDR1 SQVTM, CDR2 ANQGSEA. V shed 8 bases and J shed 2 bases, with 14 bases lying between them. The CDR3 has 13 residues.

The V gene is TRBV18, the J gene TRBJ2-7; 8 bases agree with TRBD2. Trimming took 2 bases from V and 4 from J; bases not matched to a gene: 10. The CDR3 runs 16 residues. The germline gives CDR1 KGHSH, CDR2 LQKENI. The DNA for the CDR3 is TGTGCCAGCTCACCATCAGGTCCGGGGGGGCCGTACGAGCAGTACTTC. The encoded protein is CASSPSGPGGPYEQYF.

This chain links TRBV12-5 with TRBJ2-1; D is uncertain. This CDR3 region has 11 residues. Germline CDR1 is LGHNT and CDR2 is FRNRAP. Trimming pared 10 bases from V and 7 bases from J, leaving 11 bases between. The CDR3 loop reads CATSLGNEQFF. CDR3 DNA sequence: TGTGCTACGTCCCTCGGGAATGAGCAGTTCTTC.

This clonotype came up a few times. The V and J genes are TRBV12-3 or TRBV12-4 and TRBJ1-1, with TRBD1 as a possible D gene (5 bases). V was pared by 10 bases and J by 4 bases, with 10 bases between. This CDR3 contains 11 residues. The CDR3 DNA reads as TGTGCCATCGGGGCGGGCACTGAAGCTTTCTTT. Translating it yields CAIGAGTEAFF.

This clonotype has a handful of counts. This CDR3 is CASSFVSGSGYGYTF. Here the CDR3 DNA reads TGTGCCAGCAGTTTTGTCTCTGGGAGCGGATATGGCTACACCTTC. This chain links TRBV27 with TRBJ1-2, with D uncertain. V shed 3 bases and J shed 5 bases, with 16 bases lying between them. CDR1 and CDR2 from the germline V gene are MNHEY and SMNVEV (reference sequence). The CDR3 contains 15 residues.

The chain has TRBV9 and TRBJ2-2; either TRBD1 or TRBD2 may supply D (7 bases each). This CDR3 comprises 16 residues. The germline V gene has CDR1 SGDLS and CDR2 YYNGEE. Trimming pared 3 bases from V and 1 base from J, leaving 13 bases between. The CDR3, as DNA: TGTGCCAGCAGCGCCCAGGGGGGGCAGAACACCGGGGAGCTGTTTTTT. This gives the protein CASSAQGGQNTGELFF. Together with reference TRBV9 and TRBJ2-2, the CDR3 gives the full variable domain: DSGVTQTPKHLITATGQRVTLRCSPRSGDLSVYWYQQSLDQGLQFLIQYYNGEERAKGNILERFSAQQFPDLHSELNLSSLELGDSALYFCASSAQGGQNTGELFFGEGSRLTVL.

This clonotype was recorded a few times. This rearrangement joins TRBV12-3 or TRBV12-4 to TRBJ2-5; TRBD1 is a possible D gene (6 bases). CDR3 length: 14 amino acids. Between the trimmed V and J ends, which lost 7 bases and 5 bases, there was a span of 17 bases. The CDR3 loop is CASNKQGIAETQYF. In DNA, the CDR3 is TGTGCCAGCAACAAACAGGGAATTGCGGAGACCCAGTACTTC.